The clone carrying this TCR beta chain was picked up one time. Its matching antigen is unknown. The data stem from a study of cytomegalovirus exposure and HLA in healthy donors. The wider study: Among the roughly 400 donors who were genotyped, around 77% fell in the genetic ancestry cluster that is associated with self-reported Caucasian donors.

Whole-study findings and limits: Rarity marked most TCR sequences, yet some public TCRs occurred in many donors. Previously analyzed data showed that most TCR beta V segments were productive at a frequency of about 90% or about 30%. Presence/absence analyses rested on an assumption that sequencing depth was roughly uniform across donors.

With 60 Vbeta and 13 Jbeta primers, the PCR was carried out. The protocol was immunoSEQ multiplex PCR, while the TCRdb copy is restricted to in-frame clones and leaves out a portion. The table has about 69,000 clones, about 70% seen once. Sample: PBMCs. This receptor was identified in a woman in her twenties or thirties in good health and CMV-seronegative.

CDR3: CAWSLLSYGYTF. The CDR3 DNA follows: TGTGCCTGGAGCCTCCTTTCCTATGGCTACACCTTC. The chain employs TRBV30 and TRBJ1-2, with D unresolved. Trimming removed 3 bases at V and 4 bases at J, with 9 bases between. Germline V CDR1 and CDR2: GTSNPN, SVGIG (reference sequence). This CDR3 spans 12 amino acids. The whole variable domain, filled in from reference TRBV30 and TRBJ1-2, reads SQTIHQWPATLVQPVGSPLSLECTVEGTSNPNLYWYRQAAGRGLQLLFYSVGIGQISSEVPQNLSASRPQDRQFILSSKKLLLSDSGFYLCAWSLLSYGYTFGSGTRLTVV.